One sample yielded the 12 T cell receptor beta chains listed below, sequenced in a study of PD-1 blockade in classical Hodgkin lymphoma. Method: immunoSEQ multiplex PCR; TCRdb's copy keeps in-frame clones and lacks some. The table records over 85,000 clones, roughly 91% of them present only once. Time point indicated: cycle 4 day 1 (C4D1), after 5 to 7 weeks of nivolumab. Each patient relapsed following autologous stem cell transplantation, and prior brentuximab vedotin exposure differed. This sample comprised peripheral blood mononuclear cells (PBMCs), obtained before the fourth cycle of nivolumab. The receptors here all came from a human donor with classical Hodgkin lymphoma.

The V gene is TRBV4-1, the J gene TRBJ1-2, with 7 positions matching TRBD1. CDR1 MGHRA and CDR2 YSYEKL come from the germline V gene. The CDR3 has 11 amino acids. CDR3 in amino acids: CDLDRDYGYTF. The CDR3, as DNA: TGCGACCTAGACAGGGACTATGGCTACACCTTC.

Worth noting for this clone: The junction does not match germline at one end; this may be a read error. The V gene is TRBV2, the J gene TRBJ2-1; 8 bases fit TRBD2. CDR1 is SNHLY and CDR2 is FYNNEI in the germline V gene. The CDR3 spans 15 residues. As DNA, the CDR3 is TGTGCCAGCAGCGAAGCGGGAGAATCCTACAATGAGCAGTTCTTC. Protein sequence: CASSEAGESYNEQFF. Based on the CDR3 plus reference TRBV2 and TRBJ2-1, the full variable domain is EPEVTQTPSHQVTQMGQEVILRCVPISNHLYFYWYRQILGQKVEFLVSFYNNEISEKSEIFDDQFSVERPDGSNFTLKIRSTKLEDSAMYFCASSEAGESYNEQFFGPGTRLTVL.

The chain combines TRBV6-6 with TRBJ2-3, with D possibly matching TRBD1 (6 bases). CDR1 and CDR2 (germline): MNHNY, SVGAGI (reference sequence). This CDR3 has 15 amino acids. Trimming pared 0 bases from V and 2 bases from J, leaving 9 bases between. As DNA, the CDR3 is TGTGCCAGCAGTTACTCTCCGGGACACACAGATACGCAGTATTTT. It is translated as CASSYSPGHTDTQYF.

The gene calls are TRBV7-2 and TRBJ1-5; D ambiguous. In germline, CDR1 is SGHTA, CDR2 FQGNSA. With 5 bases removed from V and 7 bases from J, the gap between germline ends came to 12 bases. The CDR3 covers 13 residues. The CDR3 reads CASSPTIRQPQHF. The CDR3 DNA follows: TGTGCCAGCAGCCCCACAATTAGGCAGCCCCAGCATTTT.

The rearrangement uses TRBV19 and TRBJ1-2; 7 bases line up with TRBD1. Losses at the gene ends were 6 bases for V and 1 base for J; bases not matched to a gene: 8. The CDR3 is 15 residues long. Germline-derived CDR1 and CDR2 are LNHDA and SQIVND (reference sequence). DNA for the CDR3: TGTGCCAGTAGCGTTACAGGGGAGGATAACTATGGCTACACCTTC. The encoded protein is CASSVTGEDNYGYTF.

The V call is TRBV12-2, the J call TRBJ2-7; whether TRBD2, the table's D call, matches the DNA was not checked. TRBV12-2 is a documented pseudogene. The CDR3 spans 17 residues. CDR3: CASRLVPPPLPYYEQYF. As DNA, the CDR3 is TGTGCAAGTCGCTTAGTACCGCCCCCACTCCCATACTACGAGCAGTACTTC.

V and J are TRBV4-1 and TRBJ2-5, with D maybe TRBD1 (6 bases). The CDR3 runs to 14 residues. The V end was cut by 2 bases, the J end by 2 bases, with 9 bases between. The germline CDR1 and CDR2 sequences are MGHRA and YSYEKL. As DNA, the CDR3 is TGCGCCAGCAGCCAATCGGACAGTCAAGAGACCCAGTACTTC. It codes for CASSQSDSQETQYF.

V gene TRBV28 combines with J gene TRBJ1-5, with a weak D call TRBD1 (6 bases). The length of the CDR3 is 13 residues. Germline CDR1 is MDHEN and CDR2 is SYDVKM. V was shortened by 7 bases and J by 6 bases, with 13 bases between the two germline ends. CDR3 coding DNA: TGTGCCAGCATCCAAAGGGGGATTCAGCCCCAGCATTTT. Protein product: CASIQRGIQPQHF.

The chain combines TRBV27 with TRBJ2-7, with 7 bases that match TRBD2. The CDR3 has 16 residues. V trimming: 2 bases; J trimming: 5 bases; junction bases outside the gene matches: 12. Germline-derived CDR1 and CDR2 are MNHEY and SMNVEV (reference sequence). The CDR3 DNA sequence: TGTGCCAGCAGTTTAAACGCGGGAGCCAGGTTCCACGAGCAGTACTTC. Translation: CASSLNAGARFHEQYF.

The chain has TRBV9 and TRBJ1-5, with a weak D call TRBD1 (6 bases). With 2 bases removed from V and 1 base from J, the gap between germline ends came to 13 bases. Germline V lookup: CDR1 SGDLS, CDR2 YYNGEE. The length of the CDR3 is 16 residues. The CDR3 loop reads CASSVGPDRSNQPQHF. The CDR3 bases are TGTGCCAGCAGCGTCGGCCCTGACAGGAGCAATCAGCCCCAGCATTTT. Full variable domain (rest looked up from reference TRBV9 and TRBJ1-5): DSGVTQTPKHLITATGQRVTLRCSPRSGDLSVYWYQQSLDQGLQFLIQYYNGEERAKGNILERFSAQQFPDLHSELNLSSLELGDSALYFCASSVGPDRSNQPQHFGDGTRLSIL.

The J gene is TRBJ2-7, the V gene TRBV27, with a tentative D call TRBD2 (5 bases). Germline CDR1 reads MNHEY; CDR2 reads SMNVEV (reference sequence). V gave up 2 bases and J gave up 3 bases, with 23 bases separating them. This CDR3 is 18 amino acids long. CDR3: CASSLKYGNRDPYYEQYF. In DNA form, the CDR3 reads TGTGCCAGCAGTTTAAAGTACGGGAACCGGGATCCCTACTACGAGCAGTACTTC.

V usage is TRBV11-1 and J usage is TRBJ2-2; perhaps TRBD2 as D (6 bases). The CDR3 covers 15 residues. The germline gives CDR1 SGHAT, CDR2 FQDESV (reference sequence). V was cut by 5 bases and J by 3 bases, with 13 bases left in between. The CDR3 region has the DNA TGTGCCAGCAGCCCCGTCGGAGGGTACACCGGGGAGCTGTTTTTT. Translating gives CASSPVGGYTGELFF. Combining the CDR3 with reference TRBV11-1 and TRBJ2-2 gives the whole variable domain EAEVAQSPRYKITEKSQAVAFWCDPISGHATLYWYRQILGQGPELLVQFQDESVVDDSQLPKDRFSAERLKGVDSTLKIQPAELGDSAMYLCASSPVGGYTGELFFGEGSRLTVL.